This T cell receptor (beta chain) comes out of a study of blood T cell repertoires in COVID-19. The germline gives CDR1 SGDLS, CDR2 YYNGEE. The CDR3 contains 15 residues. Between the trimmed V and J ends, which lost 0 bases and 2 bases, there was a span of 11 bases. This clone was counted a few times. Sequencing was performed with immunoSEQ multiplex PCR; in TCRdb, only in-frame clones are kept and a portion is missing. Counted here are under 150,000 clones, around 81% occurring once; the ten biggest clones make up under 14%. The material sequenced was peripheral blood. The sequence was collected from a human donor in a cohort sampled during active COVID-19. The rearrangement uses TRBV9 and TRBJ1-2; D ambiguous. DNA of the CDR3: TGTGCCAGCAGCGTAGATGAGGACTGGAACTATGGCTACACCTTC. Its protein is CASSVDEDWNYGYTF.